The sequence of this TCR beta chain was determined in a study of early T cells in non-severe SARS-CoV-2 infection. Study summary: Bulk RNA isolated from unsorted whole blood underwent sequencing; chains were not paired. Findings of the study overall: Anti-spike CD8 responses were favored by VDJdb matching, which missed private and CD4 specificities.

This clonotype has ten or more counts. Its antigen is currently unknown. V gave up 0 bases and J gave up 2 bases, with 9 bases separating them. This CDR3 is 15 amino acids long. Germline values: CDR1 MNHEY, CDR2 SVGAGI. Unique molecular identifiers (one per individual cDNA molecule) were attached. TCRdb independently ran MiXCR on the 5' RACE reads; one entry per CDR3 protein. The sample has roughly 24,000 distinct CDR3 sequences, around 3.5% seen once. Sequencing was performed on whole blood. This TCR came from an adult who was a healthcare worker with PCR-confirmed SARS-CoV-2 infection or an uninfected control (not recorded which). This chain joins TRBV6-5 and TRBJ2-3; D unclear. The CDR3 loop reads CASSYSGSLTDTQYF. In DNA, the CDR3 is TGTGCCAGCAGTTACTCGGGATCCCTCACAGATACGCAGTATTTT.